The 21 T cell receptor beta chains presented below share a single source sample, sequenced in a study of graft-versus-host responses after intestinal transplantation. These receptors' antigens are unknown. Clones were read by immunoSEQ multiplex PCR, and TCRdb kept only the in-frame ones, dropping some. The sample records roughly 100,000 clones, around 93% being singletons. This sample comprised unstimulated CD8+ T cells sorted from spleen or lymph node cells, obtained before transplant. Every receptor here comes from a human donor who was the organ donor for an intestinal transplant.

This clone has a single count. The chain employs TRBV5-1 and TRBJ2-7; 7 bases align to TRBD2. CDR1 and CDR2 (germline): SGHRS, YFSETQ. Losses at the gene ends were 5 bases for V and 2 bases for J; bases not matched to a gene: 4. The CDR3 covers 13 residues. CDR3: CASRVGGAYEQYF. CDR3 sequence (DNA): TGCGCCAGCAGGGTTGGGGGGGCCTACGAGCAGTACTTC.

The chain employs TRBV10-2 and TRBJ1-2, with D uncertain. The germline V and J ends were trimmed by 7 bases and 8 bases, with 11 bases remaining between them. In germline, CDR1 is WSHSY, CDR2 SAAADI. This CDR3 is built from 11 residues. The CDR3 spells CASNSPVGYTF. For the CDR3, the DNA is TGCGCCAGCAACAGCCCAGTAGGCTACACCTTC.

The V and J genes are TRBV7-8 and TRBJ1-2; D may be TRBD1 (5 bases). Trimming left V 1 base short and J 7 bases short, with 19 bases between. Per germline, CDR1 SGHVS and CDR2 FQNEAQ. CDR3 size: 16 residues. The CDR3: CASSLGSAGPSSGYTF. The CDR3 DNA sequence: TGTGCCAGCAGCTTAGGGTCCGCAGGGCCTTCTTCTGGCTACACCTTC.

The V call is TRBV9, the J call TRBJ2-5; the D gene is possibly TRBD2 (6 bases). Germline lookup yields CDR1 SGDLS and CDR2 YYNGEE. This CDR3 contains 14 residues. Trimming shortened V by 0 bases and J by 5 bases, and 11 bases separated the two germline ends. CDR3 in DNA: TGTGCCAGCAGCGTAGCGGAGGGAAGGGAGACCCAGTACTTC. Protein product: CASSVAEGRETQYF.

V is TRBV4-1 and J is TRBJ2-2; the match to TRBD2 covers 8 bases. In germline, CDR1 is MGHRA, CDR2 YSYEKL. Unmatched junction bases numbered 17, after V lost 0 bases and J lost 5 bases. This CDR3 comprises 20 residues. CDR3 nucleotides: TGCGCCAGCAGCCAAGATGTTCGGACTAGCCGACATCGTGGGACCGGGGAGCTGTTTTTT. Its protein product is CASSQDVRTSRHRGTGELFF.

This clone has just a few counts. V is TRBV25-1 and J is TRBJ2-7; 9 bases align to TRBD2. Looked up from germline, CDR1 is MGHDK and CDR2 is SYGVNS. CDR3 length: 13 amino acids. J was trimmed by 3 bases and V by 6 bases; bases with no gene match: 3. The CDR3 here is CASRLSGSYEQYF. Here the CDR3 DNA reads TGTGCCAGCAGGCTTAGCGGGAGCTACGAGCAGTACTTC.

This rearrangement joins TRBV2 to TRBJ2-1; 8 nucleotides align to TRBD2. The CDR3 length is 14 residues. Germline lookup yields CDR1 SNHLY and CDR2 FYNNEI. V lost 1 base and J lost 6; bases outside the gene matches: 2. The CDR3 nucleotides read TGTGCCAGCAGTGAAGTAGCGGGAATCAATGAGCAGTTCTTC. The encoded protein is CASSEVAGINEQFF.

V and J are TRBV5-1 and TRBJ2-7; 7 bases fit TRBD2. Germline CDR1 reads SGHRS; CDR2 reads YFSETQ. After removal of 4 bases from V and 3 bases from J, the junction contained 13 bases not matched to a gene. The CDR3 extends over 16 amino acids. The CDR3 reads CASSATSAGAIYEQYF. The CDR3 DNA reads TGCGCCAGCAGCGCAACATCGGCGGGAGCAATCTACGAGCAGTACTTC. Combining the CDR3 with reference TRBV5-1 and TRBJ2-7 gives the whole variable domain KAGVTQTPRYLIKTRGQQVTLSCSPISGHRSVSWYQQTPGQGLQFLFEYFSETQRNKGNFPGRFSGRQFSNSRSEMNVSTLELGDSALYLCASSATSAGAIYEQYFGPGTRLTVT.

V and J are TRBV5-1 and TRBJ1-1, with 8 bases fitting TRBD1. Germline V gene lookup returns CDR1 SGHRS and CDR2 YFSETQ. Trimming cost V 0 bases and J 5 bases; bases outside gene matches: 3. CDR3 length: 14 residues. The CDR3 DNA is TGCGCCAGCAGCTTGGCAGGGGGCTGGACTGAAGCTTTCTTT. Translating it yields CASSLAGGWTEAFF.

J is TRBJ2-3 and V is TRBV28; the D gene is possibly TRBD1 (6 bases). CDR3 length: 15 amino acids. The germline V gene has CDR1 MDHEN and CDR2 SYDVKM. Trimming cost V 5 bases and J 4 bases, with 16 bases left between them. This CDR3 is CASSLSRQVPDTQYF. CDR3 DNA: TGTGCCAGCAGTCTTTCCCGACAGGTCCCAGATACGCAGTATTTT. Supplemented by reference TRBV28 and TRBJ2-3, the full variable domain reads DVKVTQSSRYLVKRTGEKVFLECVQDMDHENMFWYRQDPGLGLRLIYFSYDVKMKEKGDIPEGYSVSREKKERFSLILESASTNQTSMYLCASSLSRQVPDTQYFGPGTRLTVL.

V is TRBV7-9 and J is TRBJ2-6; D uncertain. This CDR3 region has 13 residues. CDR1 SEHNR and CDR2 FQNEAQ come from the germline V gene (reference sequence). V was cut by 2 bases and J by 13 bases, with 12 bases left in between. CDR3 nucleotide sequence: TGTGCCAGCAGCTTATCAACAGAGTTTGTCCTGACTTTC. This codes for CASSLSTEFVLTF.

This chain joins TRBV5-6 and TRBJ2-5; TRBD1 is a possible D gene (6 bases). Trimming shortened V by 4 bases and J by 1 base, and 17 bases separated the two germline ends. The CDR3 extends over 16 amino acids. CDR1 and CDR2 from the germline V gene are SGHDT and YYEEEE. CDR3 loop: CASSLWTGHRQETQYF. Here the CDR3 DNA reads TGTGCCAGCAGCCTTTGGACGGGACACCGCCAAGAGACCCAGTACTTC.

This clone was seen a handful of times. V gene TRBV25-1 combines with J gene TRBJ2-7, with TRBD2 identical over 10 bases. The CDR3 has 14 amino acids. Trimming cost V 7 bases and J 5 bases; bases outside gene matches: 8. Germline V lookup: CDR1 MGHDK, CDR2 SYGVNS. The chain's CDR3 is CASTLAGRMNEQYF. CDR3 sequence (DNA): TGTGCCAGCACACTAGCGGGAAGAATGAACGAGCAGTACTTC.

This chain links TRBV5-6 with TRBJ2-3; possibly TRBD2 for D (6 bases). The CDR3 has 11 amino acids. Germline values: CDR1 SGHDT, CDR2 YYEEEE. V dropped 7 bases and J dropped 5 bases, with 8 bases sitting between them. This CDR3 reads CASGSGDTQYF. CDR3 DNA: TGTGCCAGCGGTAGCGGAGATACGCAGTATTTT.

The table lists this clone with a count of one. This rearrangement joins TRBV28 to TRBJ1-4; D unclear. Looked up from germline, CDR1 is MDHEN and CDR2 is SYDVKM. Trimming pared 4 bases from V and 14 bases from J, leaving 11 bases between. There are 11 residues in the CDR3. The CDR3 DNA sequence: TGTGCCAGCAGTTCCTCAGTGTTTCTGTTTTTT. Translating gives CASSSSVFLFF.

The chain uses TRBV4-1 and TRBJ2-7; D possibly corresponds to TRBD2 (5 bases). Trimming removed 4 bases from V and 2 bases from J, with 12 bases in between. This CDR3 comprises 14 residues. Germline CDR1 reads MGHRA; CDR2 reads YSYEKL. The CDR3 spells CASSPRTGTYEQYF. The CDR3 nucleotides read TGCGCCAGCAGCCCGAGGACGGGGACCTACGAGCAGTACTTC.

V and J are TRBV10-3 and TRBJ1-5, with D possibly matching TRBD1 (5 bases). The germline gives CDR1 ENHRY, CDR2 SYGVKD. The length of the CDR3 is 17 residues. Between the trimmed V and J ends, which lost 8 bases and 5 bases, there was a span of 25 bases. The CDR3 spells CAISSMGLREVDQPQHF. The CDR3 DNA reads as TGTGCCATCTCATCGATGGGGCTCAGGGAGGTAGATCAGCCCCAGCATTTT.

V gene TRBV4-1 combines with J gene TRBJ1-1, with 7 bases that match TRBD1. CDR1 is MGHRA and CDR2 is YSYEKL in the germline V gene. This CDR3 contains 15 residues. V shed 0 bases, J shed 1 base, and the junction held 2 bases outside the gene matches. CDR3 protein: CASSQEKGANTEAFF. The DNA for the CDR3 is TGCGCCAGCAGCCAAGAGAAGGGGGCGAACACTGAAGCTTTCTTT.

The rearrangement links TRBV7-8 to TRBJ2-5, with 7 bases aligning to TRBD2. Germline V gene sequence: CDR1 SGHVS, CDR2 FQNEAQ. CDR3 length: 12 residues. V lost 3 bases and J lost 5; bases outside the gene matches: 0. The CDR3 DNA reads TGTGCCAGCAGCTTCGGGGGGGAGACCCAGTACTTC. Encoded protein: CASSFGGETQYF.

The V gene is TRBV9, the J gene TRBJ2-7, with 10 bases aligning to TRBD1. The V gene's germline CDR1 is SGDLS and CDR2 YYNGEE. This CDR3 is 14 amino acids long. V lost 3 bases, J lost 3 bases, and 3 bases stayed unmatched. The CDR3 spells CASSAGTGDYEQYF. For the CDR3, the DNA is TGTGCCAGCAGCGCCGGGACAGGGGACTACGAGCAGTACTTC.

The chain joins TRBV5-1 to TRBJ1-3, with D perhaps matching TRBD1 (6 bases). The germline V gene has CDR1 SGHRS and CDR2 YFSETQ. The CDR3 sequence is 13 residues long. V was cut by 1 base and J by 4 bases, with 6 bases left in between. The CDR3 sequence is CASSLTGGNTIYF. DNA of the CDR3: TGCGCCAGCAGCTTGACAGGGGGAAACACCATATATTTT.